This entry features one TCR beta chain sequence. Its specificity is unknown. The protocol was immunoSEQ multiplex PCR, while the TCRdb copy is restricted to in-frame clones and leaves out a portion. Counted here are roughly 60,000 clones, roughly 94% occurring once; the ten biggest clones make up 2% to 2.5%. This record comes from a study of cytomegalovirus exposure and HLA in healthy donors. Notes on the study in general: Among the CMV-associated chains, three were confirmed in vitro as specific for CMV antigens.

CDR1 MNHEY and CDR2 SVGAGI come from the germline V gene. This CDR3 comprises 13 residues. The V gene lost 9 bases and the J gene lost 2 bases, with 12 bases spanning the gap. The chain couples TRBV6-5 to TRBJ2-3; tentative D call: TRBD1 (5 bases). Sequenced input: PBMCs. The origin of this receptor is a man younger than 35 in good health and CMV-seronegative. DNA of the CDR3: TGTGCCAGTATACAGGAATCCACAGATACGCAGTATTTT. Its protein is CASIQESTDTQYF.